These T cell receptor beta chains were read from a single sample in a study of cytomegalovirus exposure and HLA in healthy donors. The repertoire was sequenced with immunoSEQ multiplex PCR; TCRdb's copy has only in-frame clones and lacks some. The repertoire holds about 200,000 clones, with 65% to 90% as singletons. Source material: PBMCs. All receptors come from a woman aged 45 to 65 in good health and CMV-seronegative. The CDR3 runs from the conserved cysteine through the conserved F or W. The order of the fields is V gene, D gene, clone size, J gene, CDR3 protein, CDR3 DNA. A D gene is named only where the DNA matches it firmly. Not all rows give a size; the values are once, few, many and, for expanded clones, a class.

TRBV6-5	-	few	TRBJ2-5	CASSSRVLETQYF	TGTGCCAGCAGTAGTCGGGTTTTGGAGACCCAGTACTTC
TRBV19	-	-	TRBJ1-4	CASRLQTRVGEKLFF	TGTGCCAGTAGGCTACAGACGCGGGTTGGTGAAAAACTGTTTTTT
TRBV11-2	TRBD2	-	TRBJ2-5	CASSPQGGIIQTQYF	TGTGCCAGCAGCCCCCAGGGAGGGATAATACAGACCCAGTACTTC
TRBV28	TRBD2	-	TRBJ2-7	CASSTHSGSSSYEQYF	TGTGCCAGCAGTACCCATAGCGGGAGCAGCTCCTACGAGCAGTACTTC
TRBV5-1	TRBD2	-	TRBJ2-7	CASSLAPAGEYEQYF	TGCGCCAGCAGCTTGGCCCCGGCGGGAGAGTACGAGCAGTACTTC
TRBV28	-	-	TRBJ2-1	CASSLVSSSSYNEQFF	TGTGCCAGCAGTTTAGTATCTAGCAGCTCCTACAATGAGCAGTTCTTC
TRBV6-5	-	-	TRBJ1-1	CASSLQGNTEAFF	TGTGCCAGCAGCCTACAGGGAAACACTGAAGCTTTCTTT
TRBV7-9	TRBD2	-	TRBJ2-3	CSSSLTSGNPDTQYF	TGTTCCAGCAGCTTGACAAGCGGGAACCCAGATACGCAGTATTTT
TRBV6-1	-	-	TRBJ2-7	CASSEQQRPSYEQYF	TGTGCCAGCAGTGAACAACAGCGGCCTTCCTACGAGCAGTACTTC
TRBV29-1	-	-	TRBJ2-5	CSVVGRQETQYF	TGCAGCGTTGTGGGCAGACAAGAGACCCAGTACTTC
TRBV21-1	-	-	TRBJ1-5	CASSIAENSNQPQHF	TGTGCCAGCAGCATAGCAGAGAATAGCAATCAGCCCCAGCATTTT
TRBV11-2	-	-	TRBJ2-5	CASSFDRHQETQYF	TGTGCCAGCAGCTTTGACAGACACCAAGAGACCCAGTACTTC
TRBV5-1	TRBD2	-	TRBJ2-2	CASSPGTSGTRGGELFF	TGCGCCAGCAGCCCCGGGACTAGCGGGACTCGCGGCGGGGAGCTGTTTTTT
TRBV5-1	-	once	TRBJ1-1	CASSPTPSMNTEAFF	TGCGCCAGCAGCCCCACTCCCTCTATGAACACTGAAGCTTTCTTT
TRBV27	TRBD2	few	TRBJ2-2	CASSLGLAVNTGELFF	TGTGCCAGCAGTTTAGGACTAGCGGTCAACACCGGGGAGCTGTTTTTT
TRBV7-9	TRBD1	few	TRBJ1-1	CASSLGATGEDTEAFF	TGTGCCAGCAGCTTAGGGGCGACAGGGGAGGACACTGAAGCTTTCTTT
TRBV28	-	-	TRBJ1-1	CASSLPGGPNTEAFF	TGTGCCAGCAGTCTCCCGGGGGGGCCTAACACTGAAGCTTTCTTT
TRBV25-1	TRBD2	-	TRBJ2-5	CASSEWGGRAGETQYF	TGTGCCAGCAGTGAATGGGGCGGGAGGGCCGGAGAGACCCAGTACTTC
TRBV28	TRBD2	few	TRBJ2-1	CASNTLAGGSYNEQFF	TGTGCCAGCAACACTTTAGCGGGAGGGTCTTACAATGAGCAGTTCTTC
TRBV28	TRBD1	-	TRBJ2-7	CASGGQGPSYEQYF	TGTGCCAGCGGTGGACAGGGACCTTCCTACGAGCAGTACTTC
TRBV30	TRBD1	-	TRBJ2-7	CAWSVRGQGFEQYF	TGTGCCTGGAGTGTACGGGGACAGGGCTTCGAGCAGTACTTC
TRBV6-5	TRBD2	-	TRBJ2-2	CASRRLGLADGELFF	TGTGCCAGCAGGAGACTTGGACTAGCGGACGGGGAGCTGTTTTTT
TRBV15	TRBD1	-	TRBJ2-1	CATSLWGRGKRSNEQFF	TGTGCCACCAGCCTATGGGGCAGGGGGAAGAGGAGCAATGAGCAGTTCTTC
TRBV6-1	TRBD2	-	TRBJ2-2	CASRTGTNSLFF	TGTGCCAGCAGGACCGGGACTAATTCACTGTTTTTT
TRBV5-4	-	-	TRBJ1-1	CASSSFSNTEAFF	TGTGCCAGCAGCTCCTTTTCCAACACTGAAGCTTTCTTT
TRBV27	-	few	TRBJ2-4	CASSSWPPLAKNIQYF	TGTGCCAGCAGTTCGTGGCCACCTCTAGCCAAAAACATTCAGTACTTC
TRBV27	-	-	TRBJ2-7	CASSPSGRMYEQYF	TGTGCCAGCAGTCCCTCGGGTAGAATGTACGAGCAGTACTTC
TRBV7-8	-	-	TRBJ1-3	CASSLRTSVSGNTIYF	TGTGCCAGCAGCCTTCGAACCTCGGTCTCTGGAAACACCATATATTTT
TRBV27	-	-	TRBJ1-1	CASSLGRANTEAFF	TGTGCCAGCAGTTTGGGCAGGGCAAACACTGAAGCTTTCTTT
TRBV19	TRBD1	-	TRBJ2-7	CASSITAGTVSYEQYF	TGTGCCAGTAGTATAACGGCCGGGACAGTTTCCTACGAGCAGTACTTC
TRBV28	TRBD1	-	TRBJ1-3	CASRGGTGRNTIYF	TGTGCCAGCAGGGGCGGGACAGGGCGAAACACCATATATTTT
TRBV6-5	-	-	TRBJ2-7	CASSRDNYEQYF	TGTGCCAGCAGCCGGGACAACTACGAGCAGTACTTC
TRBV4-1	TRBD1	-	TRBJ2-1	CASSQGRGPYNEQFF	TGCGCCAGCAGCCAGGGCAGGGGGCCGTACAATGAGCAGTTCTTC
TRBV9	-	-	TRBJ1-4	CASSVGGTNEKLFF	TGTGCCAGCAGCGTAGGAGGGACTAATGAAAAACTGTTTTTT
TRBV7-9	TRBD2	few	TRBJ2-1	CASSLLAGGRNEQFF	TGTGCCAGCAGCTTATTAGCGGGAGGGCGCAATGAGCAGTTCTTC
TRBV5-1	-	-	TRBJ1-2	CASSLQAGDRGYTF	TGCGCCAGCAGCTTGCAGGCAGGGGACCGTGGCTACACCTTC
TRBV25-1	TRBD1	-	TRBJ1-4	CASSEQGVGEKLFF	TGTGCCAGCAGTGAGCAGGGGGTGGGAGAAAAACTGTTTTTT
TRBV5-4	-	-	TRBJ1-2	CASSLDRVGGYTF	TGTGCCAGCAGCTTGGACAGGGTTGGAGGCTACACCTTC
TRBV27	-	-	TRBJ2-1	CASSRPAGLNNEQFF	TGTGCCAGCAGTCGTCCGGCAGGGCTTAACAATGAGCAGTTCTTC
TRBV5-1	TRBD1	-	TRBJ2-2	CASSQKSGTGSGELFF	TGCGCCAGCAGCCAAAAATCCGGGACAGGGAGCGGGGAGCTGTTTTTT
TRBV6-4	TRBD2	-	TRBJ2-3	CASSREAGLTDTQYF	TGTGCCAGCAGTCGGGAAGCGGGGCTCACAGATACGCAGTATTTT
TRBV18	-	-	TRBJ2-7	CASSRLGIYEQYF	TGTGCCAGCTCACGACTAGGGATCTACGAGCAGTACTTC
TRBV7-9	-	-	TRBJ2-5	CASSFGPGETQYF	TGTGCCAGCAGCTTCGGCCCCGGGGAGACCCAGTACTTC
TRBV10-3	TRBD1	-	TRBJ2-7	CAVVAGTAYEQYF	TGTGCCGTCGTTGCCGGGACAGCCTACGAGCAGTACTTC
TRBV7-9	TRBD2	once	TRBJ2-1	CASSPVTSGRPYEQFF	TGTGCCAGCAGCCCGGTGACTAGCGGGCGCCCGTATGAGCAGTTCTTC
TRBV5-1	-	-	TRBJ1-2	CASSFDGNYGYTF	TGCGCCAGCAGCTTCGACGGGAACTATGGCTACACCTTC